This TCR beta chain is drawn from a study of beta chain features in type 1 diabetes. The wider study: Healthy donors and patients showed comparable age, gender and cell yields.

A word on this clone: The antigen is unknown.

Findings of the study overall: A moderate, significant TCRB CDR3 shortening appeared in type 1 diabetes across four CD4+ subsets. Because the template was cDNA, high-expressing cells might be over-represented.

The authors reverse transcribed all of the isolated RNA, so sequencing captured expressed TCRB transcripts. TCRdb's table, derived via immunoSEQ multiplex PCR, lists solely in-frame clones and lacks some. The data show roughly 700,000 clones, over 10% seen once. The specimen sequenced was naive CD4+ T cells from blood. This sequence originates from a man between 18 and 35 years old with type 1 diabetes.

CDR3 loop: CASSQGPGLSYGYTF. CDR3 bases: TGCGCCAGCAGCCAAGGTCCGGGGCTAAGCTATGGCTACACCTTC. The chain recombines TRBV4-1 with TRBJ1-2; D might be TRBD1 (5 bases). The CDR3 has 15 residues. Germline V gene lookup returns CDR1 MGHRA and CDR2 YSYEKL. V was clipped by 1 base and J by 4 bases, with 13 bases between them.